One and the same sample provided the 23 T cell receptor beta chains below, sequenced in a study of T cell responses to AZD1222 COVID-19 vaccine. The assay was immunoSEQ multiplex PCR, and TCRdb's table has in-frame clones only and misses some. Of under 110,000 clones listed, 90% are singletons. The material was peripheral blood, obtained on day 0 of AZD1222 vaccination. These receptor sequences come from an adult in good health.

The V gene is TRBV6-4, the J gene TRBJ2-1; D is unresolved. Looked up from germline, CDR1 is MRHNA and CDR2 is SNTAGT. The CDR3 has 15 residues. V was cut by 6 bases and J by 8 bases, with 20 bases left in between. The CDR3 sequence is CASSHFNGDIYEQFF. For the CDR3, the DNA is TGTGCCAGCAGCCATTTTAACGGAGATATATATGAGCAGTTCTTC.

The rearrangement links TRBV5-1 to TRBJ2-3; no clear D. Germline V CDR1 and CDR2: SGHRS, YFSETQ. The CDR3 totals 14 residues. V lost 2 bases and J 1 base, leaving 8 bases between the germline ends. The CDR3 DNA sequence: TGCGCCAGCAGCTTCCGGGCGGGCACAGATACGCAGTATTTT. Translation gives CASSFRAGTDTQYF.

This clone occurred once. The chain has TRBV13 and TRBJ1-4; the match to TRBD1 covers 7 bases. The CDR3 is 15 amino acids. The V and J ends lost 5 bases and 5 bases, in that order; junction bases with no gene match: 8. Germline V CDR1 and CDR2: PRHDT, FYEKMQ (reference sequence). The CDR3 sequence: CASSQAGTANEKLFF. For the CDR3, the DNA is TGTGCCAGCAGCCAGGCCGGGACAGCGAATGAAAAACTGTTTTTT. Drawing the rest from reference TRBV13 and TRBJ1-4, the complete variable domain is AAGVIQSPRHLIKEKRETATLKCYPIPRHDTVYWYQQGPGQDPQFLISFYEKMQSDKGSIPDRFSAQQFSDYHSELNMSSLELGDSALYFCASSQAGTANEKLFFGSGTQLSVL.

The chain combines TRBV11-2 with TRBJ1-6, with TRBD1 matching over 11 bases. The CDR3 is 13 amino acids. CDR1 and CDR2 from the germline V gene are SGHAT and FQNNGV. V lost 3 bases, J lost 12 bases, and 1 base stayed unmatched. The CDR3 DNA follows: TGTGCCAGCAGCTTGGGACAGGGGGAACCCCTCCACTTT. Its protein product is CASSLGQGEPLHF.

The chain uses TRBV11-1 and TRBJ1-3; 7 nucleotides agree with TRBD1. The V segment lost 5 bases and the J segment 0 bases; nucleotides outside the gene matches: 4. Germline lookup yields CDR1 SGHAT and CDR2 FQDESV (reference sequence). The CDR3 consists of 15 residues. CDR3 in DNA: TGTGCCAGCAGCAGAACAGGGGTCTCTGGAAACACCATATATTTT. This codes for CASSRTGVSGNTIYF.

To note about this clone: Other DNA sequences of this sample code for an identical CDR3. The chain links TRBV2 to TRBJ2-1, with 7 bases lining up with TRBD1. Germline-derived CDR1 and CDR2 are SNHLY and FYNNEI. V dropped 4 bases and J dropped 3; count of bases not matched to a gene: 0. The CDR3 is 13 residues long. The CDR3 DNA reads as TGTGCCAGCAGTGGGGACAGCTACAATGAGCAGTTCTTC. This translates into CASSGDSYNEQFF.

This CDR3 reads CASSLGGQSYGYTF. The CDR3 DNA sequence: TGTGCCAGCAGCTTAGGGGGACAGAGCTATGGCTACACCTTC. V gene TRBV7-2 combines with J gene TRBJ1-2, with 7 bases fitting TRBD1. Germline assignment: CDR1 SGHTA and CDR2 FQGNSA. The CDR3 is 14 residues long. The J segment lost 4 bases and the V segment lost 1 base, leaving 3 bases of the junction unmatched.

The CDR3 spells CASSLLGGLETQYF. DNA for the CDR3: TGCGCCAGCAGCCTGTTAGGGGGCCTCGAGACCCAGTACTTC. J is TRBJ2-5 and V is TRBV5-1; 7 bases fit TRBD1. The germline gives CDR1 SGHRS, CDR2 YFSETQ. CDR3 length equals 14 residues. Losses at the gene ends were 4 bases for V and 5 bases for J; bases not matched to a gene: 8.

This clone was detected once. CDR3 DNA: TGTGCCAGCAGCTTGGATAGCGGACCCTACGAGCAGTACTTC. Its translation is CASSLDSGPYEQYF. The genes are TRBV5-4 and TRBJ2-7, with D perhaps TRBD2 (6 bases). The CDR3 spans 14 residues. V dropped 0 bases and J dropped 2 bases, with 9 bases sitting between them. Germline V lookup: CDR1 SGHNT, CDR2 YYREEE (reference sequence).

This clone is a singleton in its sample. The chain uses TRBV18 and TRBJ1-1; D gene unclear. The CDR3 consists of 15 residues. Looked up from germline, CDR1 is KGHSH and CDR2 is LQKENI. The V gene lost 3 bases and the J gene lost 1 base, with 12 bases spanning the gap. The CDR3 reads CASSPLDVGNTEAFF. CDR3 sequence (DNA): TGTGCCAGCTCACCGTTGGACGTTGGGAACACTGAAGCTTTCTTT.

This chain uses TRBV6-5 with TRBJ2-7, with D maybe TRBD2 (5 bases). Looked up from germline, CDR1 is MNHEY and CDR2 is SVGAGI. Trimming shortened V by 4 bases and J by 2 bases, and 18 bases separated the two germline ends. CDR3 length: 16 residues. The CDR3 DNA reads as TGTGCCAGCAGTTTCGCCTTTAGCGAGAACACCTACGAGCAGTACTTC. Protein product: CASSFAFSENTYEQYF.

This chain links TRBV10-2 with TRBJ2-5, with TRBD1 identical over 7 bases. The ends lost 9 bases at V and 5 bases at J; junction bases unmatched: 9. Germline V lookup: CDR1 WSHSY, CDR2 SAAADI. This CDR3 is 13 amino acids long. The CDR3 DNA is TGCGCCAGTCGGGGACAGCTCGGGGAGACCCAGTACTTC. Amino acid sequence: CASRGQLGETQYF.

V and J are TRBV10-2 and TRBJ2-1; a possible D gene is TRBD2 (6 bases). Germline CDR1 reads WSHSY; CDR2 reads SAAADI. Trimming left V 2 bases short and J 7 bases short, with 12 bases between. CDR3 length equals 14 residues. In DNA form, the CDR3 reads TGCGCCAGCAGTGAGGTCCGGACTAAGAATGAGCAGTTCTTC. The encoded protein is CASSEVRTKNEQFF.

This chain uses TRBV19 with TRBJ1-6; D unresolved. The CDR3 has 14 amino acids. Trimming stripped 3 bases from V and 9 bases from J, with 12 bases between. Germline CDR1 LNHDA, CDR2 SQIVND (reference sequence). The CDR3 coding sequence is TGTGCCAGTAGTATCGGAACAGAGGGTTCACCCCTCCACTTT. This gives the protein CASSIGTEGSPLHF. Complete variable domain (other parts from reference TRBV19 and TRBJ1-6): DGGITQSPKYLFRKEGQNVTLSCEQNLNHDAMYWYRQDPGQGLRLIYYSQIVNDFQKGDIAEGYSVSREKKESFPLTVTSAQKNPTAFYLCASSIGTEGSPLHFGNGTRLTVT.

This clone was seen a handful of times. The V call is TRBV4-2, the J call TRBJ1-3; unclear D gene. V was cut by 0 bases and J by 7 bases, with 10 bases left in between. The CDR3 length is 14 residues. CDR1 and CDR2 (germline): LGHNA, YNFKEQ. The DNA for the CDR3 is TGTGCCAGCAGCCAAGATGACATCGGGAACACCATATATTTT. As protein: CASSQDDIGNTIYF.

CDR3 sequence reads: CASSLWVGQGNEKLFF. The CDR3 DNA is TGTGCCAGCAGTTTATGGGTCGGACAGGGTAATGAAAAACTGTTTTTT. The chain combines TRBV28 with TRBJ1-4; 8 nucleotides agree with TRBD1. V was clipped by 0 bases and J by 4 bases; unmatched bases: 4. The CDR3 runs 16 residues. Germline V CDR1 and CDR2: MDHEN, SYDVKM.

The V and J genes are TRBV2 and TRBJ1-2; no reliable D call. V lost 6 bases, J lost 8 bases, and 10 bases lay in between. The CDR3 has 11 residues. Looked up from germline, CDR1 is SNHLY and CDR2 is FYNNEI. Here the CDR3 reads CASSPLGGYTF. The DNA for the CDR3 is TGTGCCAGCAGCCCCCTGGGGGGCTACACCTTC.

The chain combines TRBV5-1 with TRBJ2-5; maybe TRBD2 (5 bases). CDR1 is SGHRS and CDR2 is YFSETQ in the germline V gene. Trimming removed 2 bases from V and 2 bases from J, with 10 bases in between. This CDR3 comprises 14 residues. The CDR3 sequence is CASSLRGGQETQYF. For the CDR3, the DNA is TGCGCCAGCAGCTTACGGGGTGGGCAAGAGACCCAGTACTTC.

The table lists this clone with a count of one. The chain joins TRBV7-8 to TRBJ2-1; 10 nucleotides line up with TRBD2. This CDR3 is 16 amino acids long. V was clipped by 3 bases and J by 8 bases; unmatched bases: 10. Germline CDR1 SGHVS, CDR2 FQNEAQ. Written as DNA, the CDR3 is TGTGCCAGCAGCTTCCCAGCGGGAGGGCCGGCCCATGAGCAGTTCTTC. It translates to CASSFPAGGPAHEQFF.

The CDR3 protein is CASSPGENTGELFF. DNA for the CDR3: TGCGCCAGCAGCCCGGGAGAAAACACCGGGGAGCTGTTTTTT. The rearrangement joins TRBV5-1 to TRBJ2-2; D possibly corresponds to TRBD2 (6 bases). Per germline, CDR1 SGHRS and CDR2 YFSETQ. The germline V and J ends were trimmed by 4 bases and 2 bases, with 9 bases remaining between them. The CDR3 length is 14 residues.

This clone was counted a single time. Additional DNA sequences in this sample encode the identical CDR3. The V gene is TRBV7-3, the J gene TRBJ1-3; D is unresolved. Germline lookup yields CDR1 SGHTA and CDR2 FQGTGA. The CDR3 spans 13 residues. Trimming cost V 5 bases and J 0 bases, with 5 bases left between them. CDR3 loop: CASSPYSGNTIYF. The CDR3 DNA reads TGTGCCAGCAGCCCTTACTCTGGAAACACCATATATTTT.

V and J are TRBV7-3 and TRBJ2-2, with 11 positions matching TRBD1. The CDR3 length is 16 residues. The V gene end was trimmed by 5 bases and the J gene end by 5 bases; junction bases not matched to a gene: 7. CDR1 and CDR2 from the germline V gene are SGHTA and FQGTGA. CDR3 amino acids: CASSPGQGELTGELFF. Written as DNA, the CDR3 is TGTGCCAGCAGCCCGGGACAGGGGGAATTGACCGGGGAGCTGTTTTTT.

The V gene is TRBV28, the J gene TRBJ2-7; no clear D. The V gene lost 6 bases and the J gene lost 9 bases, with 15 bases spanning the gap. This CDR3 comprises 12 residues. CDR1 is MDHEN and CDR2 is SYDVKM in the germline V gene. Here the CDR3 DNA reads TGTGCCAGCAGGCTTGGAGAAGGTGGGCAGTACTTC. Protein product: CASRLGEGGQYF.